A single T cell receptor (beta chain) is shown here with its context. The record originates from a study of T cells in localized non-small cell lung cancer. Sequencing used immunoSEQ multiplex PCR; TCRdb keeps in-frame clones, though not all of them. The table includes about 53,000 clones, around 80% detected once. The ends lost 2 bases at V and 3 bases at J; junction bases unmatched: 4. The CDR3 runs to 15 residues. CDR1 GTSNPN and CDR2 SVGIG come from the germline V gene (reference sequence). V and J are TRBV30 and TRBJ2-1, with 10 positions matching TRBD2. The sequencing used peripheral blood mononuclear cells, collected before any cancer treatment. The origin of this receptor is a man aged 40 to 75 with stage III lung adenocarcinoma. The CDR3 protein is CAWSKGTSDYNEQFF. Here the CDR3 DNA reads TGTGCCTGGAGTAAAGGGACTAGCGACTACAATGAGCAGTTCTTC.